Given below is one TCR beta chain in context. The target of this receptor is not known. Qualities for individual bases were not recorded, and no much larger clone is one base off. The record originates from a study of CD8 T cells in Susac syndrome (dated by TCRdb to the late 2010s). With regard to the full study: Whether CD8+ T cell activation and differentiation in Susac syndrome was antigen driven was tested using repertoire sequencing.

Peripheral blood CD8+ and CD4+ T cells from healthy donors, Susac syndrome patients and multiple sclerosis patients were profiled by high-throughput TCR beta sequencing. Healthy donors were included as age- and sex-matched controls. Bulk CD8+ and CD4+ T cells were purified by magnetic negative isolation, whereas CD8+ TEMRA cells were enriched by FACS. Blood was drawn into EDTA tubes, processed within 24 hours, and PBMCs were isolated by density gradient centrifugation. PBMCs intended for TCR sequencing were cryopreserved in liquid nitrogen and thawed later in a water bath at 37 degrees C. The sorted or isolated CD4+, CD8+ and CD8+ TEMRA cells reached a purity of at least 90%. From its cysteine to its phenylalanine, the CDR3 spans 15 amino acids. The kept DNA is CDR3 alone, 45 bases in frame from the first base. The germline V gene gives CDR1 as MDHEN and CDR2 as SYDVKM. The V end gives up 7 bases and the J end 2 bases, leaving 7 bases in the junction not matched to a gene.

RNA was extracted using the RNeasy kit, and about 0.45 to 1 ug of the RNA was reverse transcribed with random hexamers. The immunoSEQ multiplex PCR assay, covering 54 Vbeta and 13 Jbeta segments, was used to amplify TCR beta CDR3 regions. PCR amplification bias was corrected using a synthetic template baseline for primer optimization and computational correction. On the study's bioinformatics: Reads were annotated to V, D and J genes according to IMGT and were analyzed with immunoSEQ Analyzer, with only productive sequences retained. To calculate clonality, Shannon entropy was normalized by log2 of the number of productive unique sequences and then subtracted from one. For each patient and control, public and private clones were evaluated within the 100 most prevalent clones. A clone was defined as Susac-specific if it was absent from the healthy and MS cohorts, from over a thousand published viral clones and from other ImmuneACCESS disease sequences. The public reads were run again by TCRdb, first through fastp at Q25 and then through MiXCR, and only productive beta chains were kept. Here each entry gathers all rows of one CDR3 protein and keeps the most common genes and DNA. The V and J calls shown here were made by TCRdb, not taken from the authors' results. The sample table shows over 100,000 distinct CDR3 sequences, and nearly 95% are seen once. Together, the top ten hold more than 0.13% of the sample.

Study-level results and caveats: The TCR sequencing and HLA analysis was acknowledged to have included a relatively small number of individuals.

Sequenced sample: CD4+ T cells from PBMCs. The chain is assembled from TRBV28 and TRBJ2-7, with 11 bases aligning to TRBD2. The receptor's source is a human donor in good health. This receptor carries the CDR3 CASTTGTSGTYEQYF. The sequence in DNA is TGTGCCAGCACCACCGGGACTAGCGGTACCTACGAGCAGTACTTC.